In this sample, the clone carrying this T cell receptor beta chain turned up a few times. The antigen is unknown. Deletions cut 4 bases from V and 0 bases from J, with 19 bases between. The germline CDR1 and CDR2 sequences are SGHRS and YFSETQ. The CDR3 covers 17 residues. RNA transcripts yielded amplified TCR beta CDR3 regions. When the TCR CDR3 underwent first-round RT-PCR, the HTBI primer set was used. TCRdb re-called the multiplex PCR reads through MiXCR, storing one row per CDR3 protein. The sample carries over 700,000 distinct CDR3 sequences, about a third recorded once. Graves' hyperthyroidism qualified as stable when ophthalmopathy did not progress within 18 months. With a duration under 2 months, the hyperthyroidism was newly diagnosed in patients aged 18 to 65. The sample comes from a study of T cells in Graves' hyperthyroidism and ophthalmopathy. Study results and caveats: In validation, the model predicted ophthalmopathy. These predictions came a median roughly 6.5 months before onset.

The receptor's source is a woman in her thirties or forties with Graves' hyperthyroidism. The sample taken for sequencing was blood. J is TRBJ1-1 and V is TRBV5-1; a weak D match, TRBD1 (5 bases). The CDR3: CASSLGWGDRMNTEAFF. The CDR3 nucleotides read TGCGCCAGCAGCCTGGGGTGGGGGGACCGCATGAACACTGAAGCTTTCTTT.